The sequence of this T cell receptor (beta chain) was determined in a study of blood T cell repertoires in COVID-19. About the research overall: The United States, Italy and Spain provided the acute and convalescent COVID-19 samples. T cells, B-cell-depleted T cells, or PBMCs supplied cDNA or gDNA.

V lost 5 bases and J 5 bases, leaving 22 bases between the germline ends. CDR1 and CDR2 from the germline V gene are SGHKS and YYEKEE (reference sequence). CDR3 length: 16 amino acids. Authors' data handling: Estimation of nucleated cell counts was performed using reference gene primer amplification. Profiling relied on immunoSEQ multiplex PCR, and the TCRdb table lists in-frame clones only, not all of them. The V and J calls and clone size are taken from that table; D and trimming were inferred from the DNA. The sample lists about 35,000 clones, almost 90% occurring once. Specimen: peripheral blood. The source is a woman in her 70s with active COVID-19. The gene calls are TRBV5-5 and TRBJ1-1, with a tentative D call TRBD1 (6 bases). The CDR3 sequence: CASSSRGEADRTEAFF. CDR3 DNA: TGTGCCAGCAGTTCCAGGGGAGAGGCGGATCGGACTGAAGCTTTCTTT.